The 13 T cell receptor beta chains below come from one sample, sequenced in a study of blood T cells in healthy people across ages. Through a sample-barcoded 5' primer and a J-beta primer mix, a second PCR was run for roughly 7 to 11 cycles. TCRdb reanalysed the 5' RACE reads using MiXCR and keeps one entry per CDR3 protein. The sample consists of under 2 million distinct CDR3 sequences, about 35% of them appearing once. Source material: blood. The receptors originated from a woman younger than 45 in good health.

V usage is TRBV27 and J usage is TRBJ2-3; D tentatively reads TRBD1 or TRBD2 (6 bases each). Germline CDR1 reads MNHEY; CDR2 reads SMNVEV (reference sequence). This CDR3 is 14 amino acids long. Trimming left V 6 bases short and J 7 bases short, with 17 bases between. CDR3 nucleotides: TGTGCCAGCAGCGTCGGGGGCCCGGAAAATACGCAGTATTTT. Translated, it gives CASSVGGPENTQYF.

This chain connects TRBV5-8 to TRBJ2-5, with D possibly TRBD1 on 6 matching bases. In germline, CDR1 is SGHTS, CDR2 YDEGEE. CDR3 length equals 16 residues. Deletions cut 0 bases from V and 5 bases from J, with 17 bases between. DNA for the CDR3: TGTGCCAGCAGCTTGGACCGGGACACATTTGTGGAGACCCAGTACTTC. Its translation: CASSLDRDTFVETQYF.

This clonotype was found a few times. This chain joins TRBV5-6 and TRBJ2-3; 11 bases are a match to TRBD2. V lost 4 bases and J lost 0; bases outside the gene matches: 7. Germline CDR1 reads SGHDT; CDR2 reads YYEEEE. This CDR3 is built from 17 residues. DNA for the CDR3: TGTGCCAGCAGCATCCCCGGGACTAGCGGTAGCACAGATACGCAGTATTTT. Translating gives CASSIPGTSGSTDTQYF.

This clonotype was seen many times. The chain recombines TRBV28 with TRBJ2-7, with D perhaps TRBD2 (5 bases). Germline CDR1 and CDR2: MDHEN and SYDVKM. V lost 3 bases and J lost 7, with 19 bases in between. The CDR3 contains 15 residues. The CDR3 DNA is TGTGCCAGCAGTTTTAAGCGGCAGTCGGCGTTGGAGCAGTACTTC. Amino acids: CASSFKRQSALEQYF.

The rearrangement joins TRBV6-1 to TRBJ2-7; maybe TRBD1 (5 bases). The germline CDR1 and CDR2 sequences are MNHNS and SASEGT. V lost 0 bases to trimming and J lost 3 bases, with 6 bases between them. This CDR3 has 13 amino acids. The CDR3 DNA is TGTGCCAGCAGTGAAGCACAGGACTACGAGCAGTACTTC. Encoded protein: CASSEAQDYEQYF.

The chain employs TRBV12-3 or TRBV12-4 and TRBJ2-3; 7 bases align to TRBD1. Trimming at V came to 4 bases and at J to 4 bases, leaving 8 bases not matched to a gene. The CDR3 length is 15 residues. The CDR3 DNA is TGTGCCAGCAGTTCGGACAGGTTGAGCGCAGATACGCAGTATTTT. As protein: CASSSDRLSADTQYF.

The chain joins TRBV24-1 to TRBJ2-7; no clear D gene. The CDR3 is 15 amino acids. V lost 2 bases to trimming and J lost 0 bases, with 10 bases between them. Germline values: CDR1 KGHDR, CDR2 SFDVKD. The CDR3 sequence: CATSDSAESSYEQYF. The DNA of the CDR3 is TGTGCCACCAGTGATTCCGCGGAGAGCTCCTACGAGCAGTACTTC.

This rearrangement joins TRBV7-2 to TRBJ2-7; possibly TRBD1 for D (5 bases). The CDR3 covers 14 residues. V dropped 4 bases and J dropped 3 bases, with 13 bases sitting between them. Germline V gene sequence: CDR1 SGHTA, CDR2 FQGNSA. CDR3 in amino acids: CASSSHRTFYEQYF. CDR3 DNA: TGTGCCAGCAGCTCCCACCGGACATTCTACGAGCAGTACTTC.

In its sample, this clonotype was seen a few times. This sequence joins TRBV10-2 and TRBJ2-5; 10 nucleotides line up with TRBD2. The CDR3 totals 16 residues. V was pared by 2 bases and J by 2 bases, with 5 bases of the junction left unmatched. Germline CDR1 is WSHSY and CDR2 is SAAADI. The CDR3 sequence is CASSEASGGGQETQYF. For the CDR3, the DNA is TGCGCCAGCAGTGAGGCGAGCGGGGGGGGACAAGAGACCCAGTACTTC.

This clonotype was counted only a few times. The CDR3 spells CASSQLAGEGDTQYF. CDR3 DNA sequence: TGCGCCAGCAGCCAGCTAGCGGGAGAGGGGGATACGCAGTATTTT. The chain employs TRBV4-1 and TRBJ2-3; 10 positions agree with TRBD2. The germline V gene has CDR1 MGHRA and CDR2 YSYEKL. With 3 bases clipped from V and 6 bases from J, the junction kept 6 bases outside the gene matches. The CDR3 loop spans 15 amino acids.

This clonotype came up once. The genes are TRBV30 and TRBJ2-7, with 7 bases lining up with TRBD1. The length of the CDR3 is 14 residues. V dropped 8 bases and J dropped 5; count of bases not matched to a gene: 15. Germline CDR1 is GTSNPN and CDR2 is SVGIG (reference sequence). The CDR3 DNA follows: TGTGCCGGCTTAAAACAGGGGCTGGAAGACGAGCAGTACTTC. Protein: CAGLKQGLEDEQYF.

The rearrangement links TRBV4-1 to TRBJ2-1; 13 nucleotides match TRBD2. Trimming removed 4 bases from V and 9 bases from J; junction bases left unmatched: 6. The CDR3 runs 15 residues. Germline V gene sequence: CDR1 MGHRA, CDR2 YSYEKL. CDR3 coding DNA: TGCGCCAGCAGCCCTACTAGCGGGAGGGCCTTTGAGCAGTTCTTC. Amino acids: CASSPTSGRAFEQFF.

J is TRBJ1-1 and V is TRBV5-1; D is ambiguous. The CDR3 length is 14 residues. Germline V lookup: CDR1 SGHRS, CDR2 YFSETQ. Trimming stripped 0 bases from V and 4 bases from J, with 10 bases between. The CDR3 loop is CASSLAGGSTEAFF. CDR3 DNA: TGCGCCAGCAGCTTGGCCGGTGGTAGCACTGAAGCTTTCTTT.